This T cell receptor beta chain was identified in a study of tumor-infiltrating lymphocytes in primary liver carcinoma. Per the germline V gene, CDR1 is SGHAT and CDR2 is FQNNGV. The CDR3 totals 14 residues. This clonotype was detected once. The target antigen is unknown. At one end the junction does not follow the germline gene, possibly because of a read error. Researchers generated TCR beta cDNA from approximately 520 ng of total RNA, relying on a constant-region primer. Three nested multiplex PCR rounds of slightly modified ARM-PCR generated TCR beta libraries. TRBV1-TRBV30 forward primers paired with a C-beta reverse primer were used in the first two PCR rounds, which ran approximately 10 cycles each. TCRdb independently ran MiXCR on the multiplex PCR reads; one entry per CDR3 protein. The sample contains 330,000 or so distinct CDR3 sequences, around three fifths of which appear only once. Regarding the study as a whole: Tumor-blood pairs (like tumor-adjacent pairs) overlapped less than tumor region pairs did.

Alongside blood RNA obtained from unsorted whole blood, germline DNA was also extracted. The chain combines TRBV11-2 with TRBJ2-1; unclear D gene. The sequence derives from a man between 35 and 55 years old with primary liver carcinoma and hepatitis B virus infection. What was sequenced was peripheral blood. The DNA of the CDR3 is TGTGCCAACAGCTTGGTGGGATTCAGAGATGAGCAGTTCTTC. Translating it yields CANSLVGFRDEQFF.